These 4 T cell receptor beta chains came from one sample sequenced in a study of response to subunit inactivated influenza vaccine. One entry per CDR3 protein results from TCRdb running MiXCR on the RT-PCR reads. The repertoire holds about 650,000 distinct CDR3 sequences, with 13% to 15% as singletons. The sample in question was PBMCs from blood, obtained approximately 15 days before vaccination. The origin of the receptors is a man aged 50 to 59 who received an inactivated influenza vaccine.

The chain carries TRBV12-3 or TRBV12-4 and TRBJ1-1; 10 bases are a match to TRBD1. V trimming: 6 bases; J trimming: 9 bases; junction bases outside the gene matches: 7. The CDR3 runs 13 residues. The DNA of the CDR3 is TGTGCCAGCAGCCCGGGGGGACAGGGGAAAGCTTTCTTT. Translation gives CASSPGGQGKAFF.

The sample holds a few counts of this clonotype. V usage is TRBV2 and J usage is TRBJ2-6; TRBD1 agrees at 9 bases. CDR1 SNHLY and CDR2 FYNNEI come from the germline V gene. The CDR3 has 14 amino acids. Trimming cost V 6 bases and J 3 bases; bases outside gene matches: 0. In DNA form, the CDR3 reads TGTGCCAGCAGGGACAGGGGTGGGGCCAACGTCCTGACTTTC. Protein product: CASRDRGGANVLTF.

This clonotype has a count of ten or more. The junction departs from germline at one end; a sequencing error may be responsible. The chain joins TRBV12-3 or TRBV12-4 to TRBJ2-3, with TRBD2 identical over 11 bases. The CDR3 contains 14 residues. The CDR3: CASSLAGGADTQYF. CDR3 coding DNA: TGTGCCAGCAGCTTAGCGGGGGGGGCAGATACGCAGTATTTT.

Comments on this clonotype: The junction shows a germline mismatch at one end, possibly a read error. This chain uses TRBV20-1 with TRBJ2-3, with D uncertain. CDR1 is DFQATT, CDR2 SNEGSKA, per germline (reference sequence). This CDR3 has 13 residues. The CDR3 reads CSARGRVQDTQYF. The CDR3 DNA follows: TGCAGTGCAAGAGGAAGGGTCCAGGATACGCAGTATTTT.